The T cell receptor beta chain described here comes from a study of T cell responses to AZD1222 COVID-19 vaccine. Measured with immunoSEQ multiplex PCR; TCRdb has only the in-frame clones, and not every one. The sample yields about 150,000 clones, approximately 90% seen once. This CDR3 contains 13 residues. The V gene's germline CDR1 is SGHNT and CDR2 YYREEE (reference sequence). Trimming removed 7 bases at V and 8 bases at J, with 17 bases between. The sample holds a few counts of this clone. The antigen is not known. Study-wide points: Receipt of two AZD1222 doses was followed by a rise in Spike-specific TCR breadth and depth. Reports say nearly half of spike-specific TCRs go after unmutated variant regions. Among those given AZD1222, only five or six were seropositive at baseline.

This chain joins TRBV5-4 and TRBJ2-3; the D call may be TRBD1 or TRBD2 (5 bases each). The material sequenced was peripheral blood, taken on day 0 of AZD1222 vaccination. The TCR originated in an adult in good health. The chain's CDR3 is CASSGTAHGTQYF. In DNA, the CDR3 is TGTGCCAGCTCCGGGACCGCGCATGGTACGCAGTATTTT.